These 24 T cell receptor beta chains were all obtained from the same sample, sequenced in a study of CD8+CD57+ T cells in acquired aplastic anemia. Profiling of TCR beta VDJ combinations and CDR3 sequences used genomic DNA as template. TCRdb ran MiXCR on the reads and lists one entry per CDR3 protein. The repertoire holds some 200,000 distinct CDR3 sequences, with around 45% as singletons. Flow cytometry had shown expanded CD8+CD57+ cells in the patients chosen for sequencing. Sequencing was performed on sorted CD4+, CD8+, or CD8+CD57+ T cells (not recorded which) from PBMCs. All receptors come from a human donor with aplastic anemia.

This clonotype has a single count. The chain recombines TRBV5-6 with TRBJ2-1, with 9 bases identical to TRBD2. From germline, CDR1 is SGHDT and CDR2 YYEEEE. CDR3 length: 15 residues. V shed 5 bases, J shed 6 bases, and the junction held 9 bases outside the gene matches. CDR3: CASSLSGGQSNEQFF. CDR3 sequence (DNA): TGTGCCAGCAGTCTAAGCGGGGGGCAGAGCAATGAGCAGTTCTTC.

The chain combines TRBV20-1 with TRBJ2-1; TRBD1 aligns across 7 bases. This CDR3 spans 13 amino acids. In germline, CDR1 is DFQATT, CDR2 SNEGSKA (reference sequence). The CDR3 protein is CSTGERSYNEQFF. In DNA, the CDR3 is TGCAGCACAGGGGAGAGGTCCTACAATGAGCAGTTCTTC.

This clonotype was detected many times. V and J are TRBV6-6 and TRBJ1-5, with D uncertain. CDR1 is MNHNY and CDR2 is SVGAGI in the germline V gene (reference sequence). Trimming shortened V by 0 bases and J by 7 bases, and 10 bases separated the two germline ends. The CDR3 spans 14 residues. The DNA for the CDR3 is TGTGCCAGCAGTTACTCCCAGTTGGACCAGCCCCAGCATTTT. Residues: CASSYSQLDQPQHF.

About this clonotype: One end of the junction varies from germline; a read error may be responsible. This rearrangement joins TRBV10-2 to TRBJ1-4, with D possibly TRBD1 on 5 matching bases. Germline CDR1 WSHSY, CDR2 SAAADI. The CDR3 totals 11 residues. The CDR3 spells CASSGGGELFF. The DNA of the CDR3 is TGCGCCAGCAGTGGCGGGGGTGAACTGTTCTTT.

The CDR3 DNA reads as TGTGCCAGTAGTATGGACAGGGGAGACACTGAAGCTTTCTTT. Residues: CASSMDRGDTEAFF. The chain couples TRBV19 to TRBJ1-1; 9 bases are a match to TRBD1. The V gene's germline CDR1 is LNHDA and CDR2 SQIVND (reference sequence). This CDR3 contains 14 residues. J was trimmed by 3 bases and V by 3 bases; bases with no gene match: 2.

This clonotype came up a few times. The rearrangement uses TRBV9 and TRBJ2-5; no reliable D call. Germline values: CDR1 SGDLS, CDR2 YYNGEE. V lost 0 bases and J lost 3, with 9 bases in between. The CDR3 spans 14 residues. For the CDR3, the DNA is TGTGCCAGCAGCGTAGTCCCTAGAAAAGAGACCCAGTACTTC. Translation gives CASSVVPRKETQYF.

Details on this clonotype: A clone one base away is much larger, so this may be a read error. The CDR3 spells CASSETFNGQFF. CDR3 bases: TGTGCCAGCAGTGAAACTTTCAATGGGCAGTTCTTC. The rearrangement uses TRBV6-1 and TRBJ2-1, with D unclear. This CDR3 is 12 amino acids long. The germline V gene has CDR1 MNHNS and CDR2 SASEGT.

This clonotype was observed at least ten times. The chain recombines TRBV10-1 with TRBJ2-4; possible D gene TRBD2, 5 bases. The CDR3 has 13 amino acids. Trimming left V 7 bases short and J 7 bases short, with 14 bases between. The germline V gene has CDR1 WNHNN and CDR2 SYGVQD (reference sequence). The CDR3 DNA sequence: TGCGCCAGCACTTTGCCTAGCCGGAACATTCAGTACTTC. Translating it yields CASTLPSRNIQYF.

A few counts support this clonotype. The J gene is TRBJ2-2, the V gene TRBV7-8; no definite D call. Germline V gene lookup returns CDR1 SGHVS and CDR2 FQNEAQ. The V gene lost 3 bases and the J gene lost 0 bases, with 8 bases spanning the gap. The CDR3 totals 15 residues. The CDR3 here is CASSFRPTNTGELFF. In DNA form, the CDR3 reads TGTGCCAGCAGCTTTCGACCGACGAACACCGGGGAGCTGTTTTTT. Variable domain in full (rest from reference TRBV7-8 and TRBJ2-2): GAGVSQSPRYKVAKRGQDVALRCDPISGHVSLFWYQQALGQGPEFLTYFQNEAQLDKSGLPSDRFFAERPEGSVSTLKIQRTQQEDSAVYLCASSFRPTNTGELFFGEGSRLTVL.

The sample holds one count of this clonotype. The chain has TRBV9 and TRBJ2-1; D is undetermined. The CDR3 length is 15 residues. The V and J ends lost 0 bases and 2 bases respectively, with 9 bases between them. Germline V gene sequence: CDR1 SGDLS, CDR2 YYNGEE. The CDR3 reads CASSVASATYNEQFF. The CDR3 DNA reads as TGTGCCAGCAGCGTAGCCAGCGCTACCTACAATGAGCAGTTCTTC.

The V gene is TRBV12-3 or TRBV12-4, the J gene TRBJ1-6, with TRBD1 matching 8 bases. V trimming: 7 bases; J trimming: 4 bases; junction bases outside the gene matches: 6. The CDR3 length is 15 residues. The CDR3 loop is CASTGDRLYNSPLHF. The DNA of the CDR3 is TGTGCCAGCACCGGGGACAGGTTATATAATTCACCCCTCCACTTT.

This clonotype has just one count. The rearrangement uses TRBV2 and TRBJ2-5, with 9 bases fitting TRBD2. CDR1 and CDR2 (germline): SNHLY, FYNNEI. The CDR3 consists of 16 residues. The V and J ends lost 4 bases and 4 bases, in that order; junction bases with no gene match: 10. CDR3 nucleotide sequence: TGTGCCAGCAGTGGACAGCGGGGGGCCGGGGGAGAGACCCAGTACTTC. Its translation: CASSGQRGAGGETQYF.

V usage is TRBV19 and J usage is TRBJ1-1, with TRBD1 matching over 7 bases. From germline, CDR1 is LNHDA and CDR2 SQIVND (reference sequence). V lost 5 bases and J lost 4; bases outside the gene matches: 10. This CDR3 is 15 amino acids long. Here the CDR3 reads CASSSLDRRGTEAFF. In DNA form, the CDR3 reads TGTGCCAGTAGTTCGCTGGACAGGAGGGGCACTGAAGCTTTCTTT.

CDR3 in amino acids: CASSESWTANEQFF. CDR3 sequence (DNA): TGTGCCAGCAGTGAATCGTGGACCGCGAATGAGCAGTTCTTC. The chain joins TRBV2 to TRBJ2-1, with unresolved D. The germline V and J ends were trimmed by 2 bases and 7 bases, with 12 bases remaining between them. Germline V gene lookup returns CDR1 SNHLY and CDR2 FYNNEI. The CDR3 has 14 amino acids.

This clonotype has at least ten counts. This chain connects TRBV6-6 to TRBJ2-7; D is undetermined. Germline V gene data show CDR1 as MNHNY and CDR2 as SVGAGI (reference sequence). The length of the CDR3 is 14 residues. V was pared by 2 bases and J by 4 bases, with 12 bases between. This CDR3 is CASSYLSVRYEQYF. CDR3 DNA sequence: TGTGCCAGCAGTTACCTCTCAGTTAGGTACGAGCAGTACTTC.

This clonotype was observed at least ten times. The chain links TRBV7-9 to TRBJ1-1; perhaps TRBD1 as D (5 bases). The CDR3 loop spans 13 amino acids. V lost 8 bases, J lost 2 bases, and 12 bases lay in between. Germline values: CDR1 SEHNR, CDR2 FQNEAQ (reference sequence). Here the CDR3 reads CASRGTVNTEAFF. CDR3 in DNA: TGTGCCAGCCGCGGGACTGTTAACACTGAAGCTTTCTTT.

The table lists this clonotype with many counts. The chain joins TRBV16 to TRBJ1-5, with 9 nucleotides matching TRBD1. This CDR3 comprises 15 residues. The V and J ends lost 1 base and 4 bases, in that order; junction bases with no gene match: 2. Germline V lookup: CDR1 KGHSY, CDR2 FQNENV. The CDR3 region has the DNA TGTGCCAGCAGCCAATTAGGGACAGGGAATCAGCCCCAGCATTTT. Translation gives CASSQLGTGNQPQHF.

This clonotype has at least ten counts. The chain is built from TRBV25-1 and TRBJ1-1, with D possibly TRBD1 on 5 matching bases. V was pared by 6 bases and J by 1 base, with 12 bases between. The CDR3 has 14 amino acids. Per germline, CDR1 MGHDK and CDR2 SYGVNS. The CDR3: CASRPGFANTEAFF. The CDR3 DNA follows: TGTGCCAGCAGACCAGGGTTCGCGAACACTGAAGCTTTCTTT. Based on the CDR3 plus reference TRBV25-1 and TRBJ1-1, the full variable domain is EADIYQTPRYLVIGTGKKITLECSQTMGHDKMYWYQQDPGMELHLIHYSYGVNSTEKGDLSSESTVSRIRTEHFPLTLESARPSHTSQYLCASRPGFANTEAFFGQGTRLTVV.

This chain joins TRBV5-4 and TRBJ1-1; possible D gene TRBD1, 5 bases. From germline, CDR1 is SGHNT and CDR2 YYREEE (reference sequence). This CDR3 comprises 15 residues. Trimming took 4 bases from V and 3 from J, leaving 16 bases between them. CDR3 in DNA: TGTGCCAGCAGCGCGAGGGGCTCCTACCACACTGAAGCTTTCTTT. Translating gives CASSARGSYHTEAFF.

This clonotype was counted between two and nine times. The chain's CDR3 is CASSLGGGDYNEQFF. In nucleotides, the CDR3 is TGTGCCAGCAGCTTAGGGGGGGGCGACTACAATGAGCAGTTCTTC. The V and J genes are TRBV11-2 and TRBJ2-1; tentatively, D is TRBD2 (7 bases). Between the trimmed V and J ends, which lost 1 base and 3 bases, there was a span of 10 bases. In germline, CDR1 is SGHAT, CDR2 FQNNGV. The CDR3 length is 15 residues. Full variable domain (remainder filled in from reference TRBV11-2 and TRBJ2-1): EAGVAQSPRYKIIEKRQSVAFWCNPISGHATLYWYQQILGQGPKLLIQFQNNGVVDDSQLPKDRFSAERLKGVDSTLKIQPAKLEDSAVYLCASSLGGGDYNEQFFGPGTRLTVL.

The chain joins TRBV15 to TRBJ1-5; D perhaps matches TRBD1 (5 bases). Germline lookup yields CDR1 LNHNV and CDR2 YYDKDF (reference sequence). The V and J ends lost 3 bases and 6 bases respectively, with 15 bases between them. There are 15 residues in the CDR3. As DNA, the CDR3 is TGTGCCACCAGCAGCGTGGGACGGGGCGGTCAGCCCCAGCATTTT. Protein sequence: CATSSVGRGGQPQHF.

This clonotype has at least ten counts. The gene calls are TRBV5-5 and TRBJ1-1; D gene uncertain. CDR1 and CDR2 from the germline V gene are SGHKS and YYEKEE (reference sequence). This CDR3 has 13 residues. Trimming pared 1 base from V and 5 bases from J, leaving 9 bases between. DNA for the CDR3: TGTGCCAGCAGCTTGACAGTGGAAACTGAAGCTTTCTTT. This codes for CASSLTVETEAFF.

V and J are TRBV5-6 and TRBJ1-2, with 7 bases aligning to TRBD1. V shed 4 bases and J 2 bases; nucleotides not matched to a gene: 5. The CDR3 runs 14 residues. The V gene's germline CDR1 is SGHDT and CDR2 YYEEEE. This CDR3 reads CASSVTGSNYGYTF. CDR3 in DNA: TGTGCCAGCAGCGTGACAGGGAGCAACTATGGCTACACCTTC. Together with reference TRBV5-6 and TRBJ1-2, the CDR3 gives the full variable domain: DAGVTQSPTHLIKTRGQQVTLRCSPKSGHDTVSWYQQALGQGPQFIFQYYEEEERQRGNFPDRFSGHQFPNYSSELNVNALLLGDSALYLCASSVTGSNYGYTFGSGTRLTVV.

The rearrangement joins TRBV19 to TRBJ2-5; 8 positions agree with TRBD2. Germline V CDR1 and CDR2: LNHDA, SQIVND (reference sequence). The CDR3 contains 14 residues. The ends lost 0 bases at V and 6 bases at J; junction bases unmatched: 3. The CDR3 reads CASSIELAVKTQYF. CDR3 sequence (DNA): TGTGCCAGTAGTATAGAACTAGCGGTGAAGACCCAGTACTTC.